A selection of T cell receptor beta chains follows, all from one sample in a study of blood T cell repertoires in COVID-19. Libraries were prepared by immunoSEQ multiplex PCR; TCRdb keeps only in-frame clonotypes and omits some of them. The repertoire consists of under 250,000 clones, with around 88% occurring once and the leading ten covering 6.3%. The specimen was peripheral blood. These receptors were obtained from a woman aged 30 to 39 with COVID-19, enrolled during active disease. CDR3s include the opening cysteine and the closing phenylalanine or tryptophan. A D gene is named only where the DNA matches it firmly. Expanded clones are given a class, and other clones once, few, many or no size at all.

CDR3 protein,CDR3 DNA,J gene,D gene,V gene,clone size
CASSYELFNTEAFF,TGTGCCAGCAGTTACGAGCTCTTCAACACTGAAGCTTTCTTT,TRBJ1-1,-,TRBV6-2/TRBV6-3,few
CASSLTSGGVRPTSTDTQYF,TGTGCCAGCAGCTTAACTAGCGGGGGGGTAAGGCCCACAAGCACAGATACGCAGTATTTT,TRBJ2-3,TRBD2,TRBV7-6,-
CASSFQGSQETQYF,TGTGCCAGCAGCTTCCAGGGGAGCCAAGAGACCCAGTACTTC,TRBJ2-5,-,TRBV7-2,-
CASSFGTGDTEAFF,TGCGCCAGCAGCTTCGGGACAGGGGACACTGAAGCTTTCTTT,TRBJ1-1,TRBD1,TRBV5-1,once
CASSLGGLEQYF,TGTGCCAGCAGCTTAGGAGGGCTCGAGCAGTACTTC,TRBJ2-7,-,TRBV11-2,-
CASSLAPQAANYGYTF,TGTGCCAGCAGCTTAGCCCCGCAGGCAGCTAACTATGGCTACACCTTC,TRBJ1-2,-,TRBV11-3,-
CSVPADYNTDTQYF,TGCAGCGTCCCCGCGGACTACAACACAGATACGCAGTATTTT,TRBJ2-3,-,TRBV29-1,-
CASSQDGAGLGETQYF,TGTGCCAGCAGCCAAGATGGAGCAGGGCTAGGAGAGACCCAGTACTTC,TRBJ2-5,-,TRBV14,once
CASSPYRGGSYNEQFF,TGTGCCAGCAGCCCCTACAGGGGTGGCTCCTACAATGAGCAGTTCTTC,TRBJ2-1,TRBD1,TRBV7-2,-
CASSKGKGNREQPQHF,TGTGCCAGTAGTAAAGGAAAGGGAAACAGGGAACAGCCCCAGCATTTT,TRBJ1-5,-,TRBV19,once
CASSSFSGSGYNEQFF,TGTGCCAGCAGCTCCTTTAGCGGGAGCGGTTACAATGAGCAGTTCTTC,TRBJ2-1,TRBD2,TRBV13,few
CASSYGRTGSSYEQYF,TGTGCCAGCAGTTACGGACGGACAGGGTCTTCCTACGAGCAGTACTTC,TRBJ2-7,TRBD1,TRBV6-6,-
CASSFQRESYNEQFF,TGTGCCAGCAGCTTCCAGCGGGAGTCCTACAATGAGCAGTTCTTC,TRBJ2-1,TRBD2,TRBV11-2,-
CASSEGQGAYNEQFF,TGTGCCAGCAGTGAAGGACAGGGGGCCTACAATGAGCAGTTCTTC,TRBJ2-1,TRBD1,TRBV2,-
CASSPGQGAGAFF,TGTGCCAGCAGCCCGGGACAGGGGGCAGGGGCTTTCTTT,TRBJ1-1,TRBD1,TRBV5-6,few
CASRPTYRGKETQYF,TGTGCCAGCAGGCCCACCTACAGGGGCAAAGAGACCCAGTACTTC,TRBJ2-5,TRBD1,TRBV28,-
CASTLAGGGNEQFF,TGTGCCAGCACGCTAGCGGGAGGTGGCAATGAGCAGTTCTTC,TRBJ2-1,TRBD2,TRBV5-4,once
CASRQSGTGDETQYF,TGTGCCAGTAGACAATCCGGGACAGGGGATGAGACCCAGTACTTC,TRBJ2-5,TRBD1,TRBV19,-
CASSLGSYEQYF,TGTGCCAGCAGTTTGGGCAGTTACGAGCAGTACTTC,TRBJ2-7,-,TRBV28,-
CASSGGEGSYEQYF,TGTGCCAGCAGTGGTGGGGAGGGATCCTACGAGCAGTACTTC,TRBJ2-7,TRBD2,TRBV27,-
CASSIEQGAGGTEAFF,TGTGCCAGTAGTATAGAACAGGGGGCCGGCGGCACTGAAGCTTTCTTT,TRBJ1-1,TRBD1,TRBV19,-
CASRYRDTNSPLHF,TGTGCCAGCAGGTACCGGGACACGAATTCACCCCTCCACTTT,TRBJ1-6,-,TRBV6-5,-
CASSIGGAPTDTQYF,TGTGCCAGTAGTATAGGTGGGGCCCCCACAGATACGCAGTATTTT,TRBJ2-3,-,TRBV19,-
CASSYSRREQYF,TGTGCCAGCAGTTACTCCCGTCGCGAGCAGTACTTC,TRBJ2-7,-,TRBV6-2/TRBV6-3,-
CASSPSRTGRIWETQYF,TGTGCCAGCAGTCCCTCCCGGACAGGGCGAATTTGGGAGACCCAGTACTTC,TRBJ2-5,TRBD1,TRBV27,-
CSAILGTGYGEQFF,TGCAGCGCCATACTGGGGACAGGGTACGGAGAGCAGTTCTTC,TRBJ2-1,TRBD1,TRBV29-1,-
CASRITGGSSTEAFF,TGTGCCAGCAGGATAACCGGGGGGTCGAGCACTGAAGCTTTCTTT,TRBJ1-1,-,TRBV6-6,-
CSVAGTSMNTEAFF,TGCAGCGTTGCCGGGACTAGCATGAACACTGAAGCTTTCTTT,TRBJ1-1,-,TRBV29-1,-
CASGLVGAGELFF,TGTGCTAGTGGTTTGGTCGGGGCCGGGGAGCTGTTTTTT,TRBJ2-2,-,TRBV12-5,-
CASSVGGGGGDTQYF,TGTGCCAGCAGCGTAGGTGGGGGAGGTGGAGATACGCAGTATTTT,TRBJ2-3,-,TRBV9,once
CASRGGRPLSGNQPQHF,TGTGCCAGTAGGGGAGGTAGACCGCTTTCGGGCAATCAGCCCCAGCATTTT,TRBJ1-5,-,TRBV19,-
CASSPPAVPGAFF,TGTGCCAGCAGTCCCCCTGCGGTTCCTGGAGCTTTCTTT,TRBJ1-1,-,TRBV28,-
CASSIRGGWTNEKLFF,TGTGCCAGCTCAATCCGTGGCGGCTGGACTAATGAAAAACTGTTTTTT,TRBJ1-4,-,TRBV27,-
CASSLGWVGNQPQHF,TGTGCCAGCAGCCTAGGATGGGTAGGCAATCAGCCCCAGCATTTT,TRBJ1-5,-,TRBV5-6,-
CASSSGVANEKLFF,TGTGCCAGCAGCTCAGGGGTGGCTAATGAAAAACTGTTTTTT,TRBJ1-4,-,TRBV11-2,-
CASSPRPTGGTQYF,TGTGCCAGCAGCCCCCGTCCGACCGGGGGTACGCAGTATTTT,TRBJ2-3,-,TRBV11-2,-
CASSLGNEGQEKLFF,TGTGCCAGCAGCTTAGGAAATGAGGGTCAGGAAAAACTGTTTTTT,TRBJ1-4,-,TRBV7-8,-
CASSRPDSQETQYF,TGCGCCAGCAGCCGGCCGGACAGCCAAGAGACCCAGTACTTC,TRBJ2-5,-,TRBV5-1,-
CATSDGDGLAGSSGANVLTF,TGTGCCACCAGTGATGGGGACGGACTAGCGGGGTCTTCTGGGGCCAACGTCCTGACTTTC,TRBJ2-6,TRBD2,TRBV24-1,-
CASSLGVGQRRSTIYF,TGTGCCAGCAGCTTAGGAGTAGGTCAGCGGCGGAGCACCATATATTTT,TRBJ1-3,-,TRBV7-2,once
CASSPPGQGGDYGYTF,TGTGCCAGCAGTCCCCCCGGACAGGGGGGTGACTATGGCTACACCTTC,TRBJ1-2,TRBD1,TRBV28,few